The 15 T cell receptor beta chains reported below all come from one sample, sequenced in a study of cytomegalovirus exposure and HLA in healthy donors. 60 Vbeta and 13 Jbeta primers were used in PCR. Produced via immunoSEQ multiplex PCR; TCRdb's table is partial and in-frame only. Of 55,000 to 75,000 clones in the sample, approximately 81% were seen once. Sequencing was done on a sample of PBMCs. The source of these receptors is a woman aged 25 to 39 in good health and CMV-seropositive.

The gene calls are TRBV10-3 and TRBJ2-1, with a possible D match to TRBD1 (6 bases). The CDR3 totals 16 residues. V was clipped by 3 bases and J by 5 bases, with 17 bases between them. The germline CDR1 and CDR2 sequences are ENHRY and SYGVKD. The CDR3 bases are TGTGCCATCAGTGACCGGGTTTCGGGACAAAACAATGAGCAGTTCTTC. Its translation is CAISDRVSGQNNEQFF.

This chain uses TRBV28 with TRBJ2-7, with 9 positions matching TRBD1. V lost 6 bases, J lost 6 bases, and 12 bases stayed unmatched. This CDR3 spans 15 amino acids. Looked up from germline, CDR1 is MDHEN and CDR2 is SYDVKM. This CDR3 reads CASRIHRGRGVEQYF. CDR3 nucleotides: TGTGCCAGCAGGATTCACAGGGGGCGAGGGGTCGAGCAGTACTTC. Together with reference TRBV28 and TRBJ2-7, the CDR3 gives the full variable domain: DVKVTQSSRYLVKRTGEKVFLECVQDMDHENMFWYRQDPGLGLRLIYFSYDVKMKEKGDIPEGYSVSREKKERFSLILESASTNQTSMYLCASRIHRGRGVEQYFGPGTRLTVT.

The chain is built from TRBV19 and TRBJ2-4, with 7 bases aligning to TRBD1. CDR3 size: 17 residues. CDR1 and CDR2 from the germline V gene are LNHDA and SQIVND (reference sequence). The J segment lost 0 bases and the V segment lost 5 bases, leaving 10 bases of the junction unmatched. The CDR3: CASSRLQGVLAKNIQYF. CDR3 DNA sequence: TGTGCCAGTAGTCGCCTTCAGGGGGTCCTAGCCAAAAACATTCAGTACTTC.

This clone was observed a handful of times. The chain uses TRBV6-1 and TRBJ2-7; D is possibly TRBD2 (5 bases). Looked up from germline, CDR1 is MNHNS and CDR2 is SASEGT. Trimming removed 0 bases from V and 5 bases from J, with 14 bases in between. The CDR3 spans 15 residues. CDR3 amino acids: CASSEALGGWNEQYF. The CDR3 nucleotides are TGTGCCAGCAGTGAAGCGCTTGGCGGGTGGAACGAGCAGTACTTC.

The chain uses TRBV6-5 and TRBJ2-7; 8 bases align to TRBD2. The CDR3 runs 15 residues. Trimming took 5 bases from V and 7 from J; bases not matched to a gene: 13. Germline loops: CDR1 MNHEY, CDR2 SVGAGI. In DNA form, the CDR3 reads TGTGCCAGCAGTACTCCCCGGGCGGGAGGAGGTGAGCAGTACTTC. Translation: CASSTPRAGGGEQYF.

V usage is TRBV7-2 and J usage is TRBJ2-7; TRBD2 might be the D (6 bases). The CDR3 covers 15 residues. Between the trimmed V and J ends, which lost 1 base and 5 bases, there was a span of 15 bases. Germline-derived CDR1 and CDR2 are SGHTA and FQGNSA. The CDR3 protein is CASSLVVGRSDEQYF. The CDR3 bases are TGTGCCAGCAGCTTAGTCGTCGGGAGAAGCGACGAGCAGTACTTC.

V is TRBV12-2 and J is TRBJ2-6; the table's D call, TRBD1, was not checked against the DNA. TRBV12-2 is noted as a pseudogene. The CDR3 runs 21 residues. The CDR3 region has the DNA TGTGCAAGTCGCCCCCCCGAACAGGGTTCTTCAAGGGACGCTGGGGCCAACGTCCTGACTTTC. It yields the protein CASRPPEQGSSRDAGANVLTF.

The chain employs TRBV5-5 and TRBJ2-5; 9 nucleotides line up with TRBD2. Trimming at V came to 5 bases and at J to 5 bases, leaving 7 bases not matched to a gene. The CDR3 is 14 amino acids. Germline CDR1 is SGHKS and CDR2 is YYEKEE (reference sequence). The CDR3 loop reads CASRQGLAGETQYF. For the CDR3, the DNA is TGTGCCAGCAGACAGGGACTAGCCGGCGAGACCCAGTACTTC.

The chain is built from TRBV29-1 and TRBJ1-5; D call uncertain. This CDR3 contains 13 residues. Germline loops: CDR1 SQVTM, CDR2 ANQGSEA. V was shortened by 5 bases and J by 3 bases, with 11 bases between the two germline ends. This CDR3 reads CSVQVQVNQPQHF. In DNA, the CDR3 is TGCAGCGTTCAAGTGCAGGTCAATCAGCCCCAGCATTTT.

The chain employs TRBV9 and TRBJ2-6; TRBD2 agrees at 9 bases. Germline V gene data show CDR1 as SGDLS and CDR2 as YYNGEE. CDR3 size: 19 residues. The junction had 11 bases not matched to a gene; V was cut back by 4 bases and J by 0 bases. As DNA, the CDR3 is TGTGCCAGCAGCCACGGCCGGGGTAGCGGGAGCTCTGGGGCCAACGTCCTGACTTTC. This encodes CASSHGRGSGSSGANVLTF.

The rearrangement joins TRBV5-4 to TRBJ2-7; 11 nucleotides align to TRBD2. V lost 0 bases, J lost 0 bases, and 5 bases stayed unmatched. This CDR3 comprises 17 residues. The germline V gene encodes CDR1 SGHNT and CDR2 YYREEE (reference sequence). CDR3 sequence reads: CASSLGLAGGPSYEQYF. The CDR3 DNA follows: TGTGCCAGCAGCTTGGGGCTAGCGGGAGGTCCCTCCTACGAGCAGTACTTC.

The chain employs TRBV9 and TRBJ1-1; a possible D gene is TRBD1 (6 bases). The germline V gene encodes CDR1 SGDLS and CDR2 YYNGEE. V lost 0 bases and J lost 3, with 15 bases in between. The CDR3 runs 16 residues. This CDR3 is CASSVGGGRWDTEAFF. The CDR3 DNA reads as TGTGCCAGCAGCGTAGGGGGGGGCCGGTGGGACACTGAAGCTTTCTTT.

This clone was found once. This chain uses TRBV30 with TRBJ1-5; TRBD1 matches at 10 bases. In germline, CDR1 is GTSNPN, CDR2 SVGIG (reference sequence). Unmatched junction bases numbered 9, after V lost 3 bases and J lost 4 bases. The length of the CDR3 is 16 residues. In nucleotides, the CDR3 is TGTGCCTGGAGCGGAAAAAGGGGACAGGGGAATCAGCCCCAGCATTTT. Amino acids: CAWSGKRGQGNQPQHF.

This clone was counted once. The V and J genes are TRBV2 and TRBJ1-1; D is possibly TRBD1 (5 bases). V was shortened by 8 bases and J by 1 base, with 11 bases between the two germline ends. CDR3 size: 13 residues. Germline-derived CDR1 and CDR2 are SNHLY and FYNNEI. The CDR3 DNA follows: TGTGCCAGCGCCGGCCAGGGGAACACTGAAGCTTTCTTT. Amino acid sequence: CASAGQGNTEAFF.

This clone has a single count. V usage is TRBV27 and J usage is TRBJ2-5, with 7 bases fitting TRBD2. With V trimmed by 3 bases and J by 5 bases, 6 bases remained unmatched. Per the germline V gene, CDR1 is MNHEY and CDR2 is SMNVEV (reference sequence). The CDR3 extends over 14 amino acids. The CDR3 bases are TGTGCCAGCAGTTTGAGGGAGGGATGGGAGACCCAGTACTTC. This translates into CASSLREGWETQYF.